This TCR beta chain was observed in a study of cytotoxic CD8 clonotypes in ibrutinib-treated CLL. Assay: immunoSEQ multiplex PCR; the TCRdb copy retains only in-frame clones and omits some. This table has roughly 220,000 clones, 70% to 75% appearing once. Germline V lookup: CDR1 SNHLY, CDR2 FYNNEI. The CDR3 runs 15 residues. Deletions cut 5 bases from V and 6 bases from J, with 16 bases between. The clonotype originates from a human donor with chronic lymphocytic leukemia. The chain combines TRBV2 with TRBJ2-2; a possible D gene is TRBD2 (6 bases). Sequences were derived from PBMCs, sampled after 12 months of ibrutinib treatment. CDR3 coding DNA: TGTGCCAGCAGTTACGACTGGGACTTGGCCGGGGAGCTGTTTTTT. Its protein is CASSYDWDLAGELFF. The variable domain in full, with the rest retrieved from reference TRBV2 and TRBJ2-2, is EPEVTQTPSHQVTQMGQEVILRCVPISNHLYFYWYRQILGQKVEFLVSFYNNEISEKSEIFDDQFSVERPDGSNFTLKIRSTKLEDSAMYFCASSYDWDLAGELFFGEGSRLTVL.